A single sample is the source of the 21 T cell receptor beta chains below, sequenced in a study of molecular identifiers for immune sequencing clone quantification. TCRdb re-analysed the PCR reads in MiXCR, keeping a single row per CDR3 protein. The sample includes fewer than 45,000 distinct CDR3 sequences, about 18% seen only once; the top ten take roughly 7%. What was sequenced was naive CD8+ T cells from blood, with Jurkat cell RNA spiked in. Subset denoted: FACS-sorted CD8+CD4-CCR7+CD45RA+ naive T cells. The source of these receptors is a human donor in good health. Some libraries in this study had Jurkat cell RNA spiked in.

As concerns this clonotype: A clone one base away is much larger, so this may be a read error. The rearrangement joins TRBV12-3 or TRBV12-4 to TRBJ1-1; no reliable D call. The CDR3 spans 11 residues. As DNA, the CDR3 is TGTGTCAGCAGTTGGGGCACTGAAGCTTTCTTT. It yields the protein CVSSWGTEAFF.

This clonotype was counted ten times or more. This rearrangement joins TRBV13 to TRBJ2-7; D tentatively fits TRBD1 or TRBD2 (7 bases each). CDR3 length: 14 amino acids. With 0 bases removed from V and 5 bases from J, the gap between germline ends came to 11 bases. Germline lookup yields CDR1 PRHDT and CDR2 FYEKMQ (reference sequence). This CDR3 reads CASSLGTGRDEQYF. CDR3 coding DNA: TGTGCCAGCAGCTTAGGGACAGGGAGGGACGAGCAGTACTTC.

This clonotype appeared many times. V and J are TRBV4-2 and TRBJ2-7; 10 bases align to TRBD2. The length of the CDR3 is 15 residues. Germline assignment: CDR1 LGHNA and CDR2 YNFKEQ. The ends lost 1 base at V and 4 bases at J; junction bases unmatched: 4. The CDR3 bases are TGTGCCAGCAGCCAAGGGTCTAGCGGGAGATACGAGCAGTACTTC. It encodes CASSQGSSGRYEQYF.

The chain joins TRBV19 to TRBJ1-5; D is undetermined. Germline CDR1 and CDR2: LNHDA and SQIVND (reference sequence). The germline V and J ends were trimmed by 0 bases and 6 bases, with 15 bases remaining between them. CDR3 length: 16 amino acids. This chain's CDR3 is CASSIDLRYPAQPQHF. In DNA form, the CDR3 reads TGTGCCAGTAGTATAGATCTTCGATACCCCGCTCAGCCCCAGCATTTT.

This clonotype was seen ten or more times. This chain joins TRBV4-3 and TRBJ1-2; 8 bases agree with TRBD1. CDR1 is LGHNA and CDR2 is YSLEER in the germline V gene. The CDR3 spans 14 residues. V lost 6 bases to trimming and J lost 8 bases; unmatched junction nucleotides: 11. CDR3 DNA sequence: TGCGCCAGCAGGGACTCTGGACAGGGACGCGGCTACACCTTC. This gives the protein CASRDSGQGRGYTF.

The chain combines TRBV20-1 with TRBJ1-5; D ambiguous. The CDR3 runs 14 residues. Germline lookup yields CDR1 DFQATT and CDR2 SNEGSKA (reference sequence). Between the trimmed V and J ends, which lost 2 bases and 1 base, there was a span of 9 bases. CDR3 sequence (DNA): TGCAGTGCTAGACCGGGGTACAGCAATCAGCCCCAGCATTTT. It is translated as CSARPGYSNQPQHF.

A remark on this clonotype: A much larger clone differs from this one at a single base, so this may be a read error. Written as DNA, the CDR3 is TGTGCCAGCAGCCAGACAGGACATAGCAATCAGCCCCAGCATTTT. Its translation: CASSQTGHSNQPQHF. The rearrangement joins TRBV5-5 to TRBJ1-5; D may be TRBD1 (6 bases). The CDR3 runs 15 residues. The germline gives CDR1 SGHKS, CDR2 YYEKEE (reference sequence). V lost 4 bases and J 0 bases, leaving 11 bases between the germline ends.

This clonotype was picked up many times. J is TRBJ2-1 and V is TRBV12-3 or TRBV12-4, with D possibly called TRBD1 or TRBD2 (7 bases each). This CDR3 comprises 13 residues. Trimming shortened V by 5 bases and J by 7 bases, and 12 bases separated the two germline ends. The CDR3 here is CASSPGGGNEQFF. In DNA, the CDR3 is TGTGCCAGCAGTCCAGGGGGAGGGAATGAGCAGTTCTTC.

This clonotype was seen repeatedly, ten times or more. Written as DNA, the CDR3 is TGTGCCAGCAGCCGAGGCGCAGGAGTGGCTCTCGAGCAGTACTTC. Translated: CASSRGAGVALEQYF. This chain links TRBV12-3 or TRBV12-4 with TRBJ2-7; unclear D gene. The V end lost 6 bases, the J end lost 6 bases, and 21 bases lay between the germline ends. The CDR3 runs to 15 residues.

This clonotype was detected ten times or more. J is TRBJ2-2 and V is TRBV4-3; D possibly corresponds to TRBD2 (5 bases). Trimming removed 0 bases at V and 2 bases at J, with 16 bases between. The CDR3 sequence is 18 residues long. The germline V gene encodes CDR1 LGHNA and CDR2 YSLEER. CDR3 protein: CASSQDGIAPYNTGELFF. Written as DNA, the CDR3 is TGCGCCAGCAGCCAAGATGGAATAGCGCCCTACAACACCGGGGAGCTGTTTTTT.

In this sample, this clonotype turned up many times. The V and J genes are TRBV29-1 and TRBJ2-7, with 9 bases matching TRBD1. Trimming cost V 4 bases and J 3 bases; bases outside gene matches: 7. CDR3 length equals 14 residues. Germline V gives CDR1 SQVTM, CDR2 ANQGSEA. The CDR3 protein is CSVATPGQGYEQYF. In DNA form, the CDR3 reads TGCAGCGTTGCCACACCGGGACAGGGCTACGAGCAGTACTTC.

Of note for this clonotype: Possible read error: a much larger clone is one base away. V usage is TRBV25-1 and J usage is TRBJ1-5, with D tentatively TRBD1 (5 bases). Germline CDR1 and CDR2: MGHDK and SYGVNS. CDR3 length: 13 amino acids. CDR3 in DNA: TGTGTCAGTAATGGGGGGGTCGCTCAGCCCCAGCATTTT. Protein: CVSNGGVAQPQHF.

This clonotype came up many times. This chain joins TRBV12-3 or TRBV12-4 and TRBJ2-7; D may be TRBD1 or TRBD2 (5 bases each). V lost 4 bases and J 1 base, leaving 8 bases between the germline ends. This CDR3 contains 13 residues. The CDR3 sequence is CASSWDGSYEQYF. CDR3 nucleotide sequence: TGTGCCAGCAGTTGGGACGGGTCCTACGAGCAGTACTTC.

This clonotype was recorded at least ten times. The chain uses TRBV2 and TRBJ1-1; 11 bases are shared with TRBD1. After removal of 7 bases from V and 5 bases from J, the junction contained 12 bases not matched to a gene. Germline assignment: CDR1 SNHLY and CDR2 FYNNEI. This CDR3 is built from 16 residues. The CDR3 sequence: CASIEVDRGLQTEAFF. The CDR3 DNA reads as TGTGCCAGCATCGAGGTGGACAGGGGGCTTCAGACTGAAGCTTTCTTT.

This clonotype turned up a few times. The chain uses TRBV25-1 and TRBJ2-2, with unresolved D. V was cut by 6 bases and J by 6 bases, with 5 bases left in between. The CDR3 is 11 residues long. Germline CDR1 and CDR2: MGHDK and SYGVNS. The CDR3, as DNA: TGTGCCAGCAGGTGGTCCGGGGAGCTGTTTTTT. This translates into CASRWSGELFF. Full variable domain (rest looked up from reference TRBV25-1 and TRBJ2-2): EADIYQTPRYLVIGTGKKITLECSQTMGHDKMYWYQQDPGMELHLIHYSYGVNSTEKGDLSSESTVSRIRTEHFPLTLESARPSHTSQYLCASRWSGELFFGEGSRLTVL.

This clonotype was picked up many times. The chain is built from TRBV12-3 or TRBV12-4 and TRBJ2-3; 9 bases are shared with TRBD1. Germline trimming cut 7 bases from V and 9 bases from J; bases unmatched to any gene: 8. CDR3 length: 13 amino acids. The CDR3 is CASTFPGTGTQYF. The CDR3 bases are TGTGCCAGCACCTTCCCCGGGACAGGGACGCAGTATTTT.

This clonotype was seen only a few times. V gene TRBV7-6 combines with J gene TRBJ2-5, with 7 nucleotides matching TRBD1. Looked up from germline, CDR1 is SGHVS and CDR2 is FNYEAQ. After removal of 1 base from V and 5 bases from J, the junction contained 13 bases not matched to a gene. This CDR3 comprises 17 residues. The CDR3 sequence: CASSLGGGAFRPETQYF. CDR3 coding DNA: TGTGCCAGCAGCTTAGGAGGGGGCGCGTTTCGTCCCGAGACCCAGTACTTC.

This clonotype was observed at least ten times. V usage is TRBV5-1 and J usage is TRBJ2-2, with TRBD1 matching 11 bases. Germline V CDR1 and CDR2: SGHRS, YFSETQ. V gave up 3 bases and J gave up 6 bases; unmatched junction bases: 10. The CDR3 has 17 residues. CDR3 region: CASSSVWTGGLAGELFF. The CDR3, as DNA: TGCGCCAGCAGCTCCGTCTGGACAGGGGGCTTGGCCGGGGAGCTGTTTTTT.

This clonotype was detected many times. In DNA form, the CDR3 reads TGTGCCAGCAGTTACGGGGTCCCAGGGACTGAAGCTTTCTTT. Its protein is CASSYGVPGTEAFF. The genes are TRBV6-5 and TRBJ1-1, with TRBD1 as a possible D gene (5 bases). Germline V gene sequence: CDR1 MNHEY, CDR2 SVGAGI. The CDR3 extends over 14 amino acids. The V end lost 2 bases, the J end lost 5 bases, and 12 bases lay between the germline ends.

This clonotype has a single count. Compared with germline, one end of the junction differs, possibly owing to a read error. This chain joins TRBV7-6 and TRBJ1-1; 7 bases agree with TRBD1. CDR3 length: 13 amino acids. CDR1 and CDR2 (germline): SGHVS, FNYEAQ. DNA of the CDR3: TGTGCCAGCAGCTTTGGGACAGTAACTGAAGCTTCCTTT. This codes for CASSFGTVTEASF. Complete variable domain (other parts from reference TRBV7-6 and TRBJ1-1): GAGVSQSPRYKVTKRGQDVALRCDPISGHVSLYWYRQALGQGPEFLTYFNYEAQQDKSGLPNDRFSAERPEGSISTLTIQRTEQRDSAMYRCASSFGTVTEASFGQGTRLTVV.

This clonotype came up many times. The V and J genes are TRBV4-1 and TRBJ1-1; D might be TRBD1 (6 bases). The V end lost 0 bases, the J end lost 1 base, and 18 bases lay between the germline ends. Germline V lookup: CDR1 MGHRA, CDR2 YSYEKL. The CDR3 has 18 amino acids. The CDR3 reads CASSQDWNRGGQNTEAFF. For the CDR3, the DNA is TGCGCCAGCAGCCAAGATTGGAATCGGGGGGGGCAGAACACTGAAGCTTTCTTT.